A selection of T cell receptor beta chains follows, all from one sample in a study of vaccination effects on CD4 cells after COVID-19. Their specific antigens are unknown. Produced via immunoSEQ multiplex PCR; TCRdb's table is partial and in-frame only. The table lists roughly 65,000 clones, roughly three quarters of them singletons. The sample consisted of CD4+ T cells from PBMCs cultured with HCoV-NL63 spike peptides, taken before COVID-19 vaccination. All receptors come from a human donor who received a COVID-19 vaccine. Each CDR3 is given with its conserved first and last residue. The D gene is left open where the match is weak. A row's size may be missing; if present it is once, few, many or a size class.

D	length	V	J	size	DNA	CDR3
NA	13	TRBV2	TRBJ2-3	NA	TGTGCCAGCAATCTAGCCACCACAGATACGCAGTATTTT	CASNLATTDTQYF
NA	15	TRBV6-5	TRBJ1-5	NA	TGTGCCAGCAGTTATTATGGGGGGCGGAATCAGCCCCAGCATTTT	CASSYYGGRNQPQHF
NA	14	TRBV24-1	TRBJ2-1	NA	TGTGCCACCAGTGAAGCAGGGCCCTACAATGAGCAGTTCTTC	CATSEAGPYNEQFF
TRBD1	14	TRBV5-1	TRBJ2-5	NA	TGCGCCAGCAGCGTGACAGGGGCAGGGGAGACCCAGTACTTC	CASSVTGAGETQYF
NA	15	TRBV10-3	TRBJ1-2	NA	TGTGCCATCAGTGGGGAGGGGACACGGCGATATGGCTACACCTTC	CAISGEGTRRYGYTF
NA	12	TRBV7-2	TRBJ2-3	NA	TGTGCCAGCAGCCATGGCACAGATACGCAGTATTTT	CASSHGTDTQYF
NA	16	TRBV18	TRBJ2-5	NA	TGTGCCAGCTCACCACCGAGGGGGAGGGGACAAGAGACCCAGTACTTC	CASSPPRGRGQETQYF
NA	18	TRBV21-1	TRBJ2-4	NA	TGTGCCAGCAGCAAAGGACTAGCGGGGGGGCGGGGCAAAAACATTCAGTACTTC	CASSKGLAGGRGKNIQYF
NA	16	TRBV19	TRBJ2-3	NA	TGTGCCAGTAGTCCCCTGGGACCGAGCAGCACAGATACGCAGTATTTT	CASSPLGPSSTDTQYF
NA	15	TRBV4-1	TRBJ2-5	once	TGCGCCAGCAGCCATCCGGGGGCTCGGCAAGAGACCCAGTACTTC	CASSHPGARQETQYF
TRBD1	15	TRBV24-1	TRBJ2-1	NA	TGTGCCACCGGACTACGGACAGGGATCTTGTATGAGCAGTTCTTC	CATGLRTGILYEQFF
NA	14	TRBV27	TRBJ1-6	NA	TGTGCCAGCAGTCGCACAGAATTTTATTCACCCCTCCACTTT	CASSRTEFYSPLHF
NA	15	TRBV30	TRBJ1-5	NA	TGTGCCTGGAGTGTAGGGGGACTTTTCAATCAGCCCCAGCATTTT	CAWSVGGLFNQPQHF
NA	15	TRBV6-2/TRBV6-3	TRBJ1-5	NA	TGTGCCAGCAGTTTGGTGGGTCTGAGCAATCAGCCCCAGCATTTT	CASSLVGLSNQPQHF
NA	15	TRBV30	TRBJ2-4	once	TGTGCCTGGAGTGAAGGGGGGCCCGCCAAAAACATTCAGTACTTC	CAWSEGGPAKNIQYF